The clone carrying this T cell receptor beta chain was found many times. Its antigen remains unknown. This specimen comes from a study of T-cell reconstitution after alpha-beta-depleted transplantation in children. There are 16 residues in the CDR3. Per the germline V gene, CDR1 is SGHRS and CDR2 is YFSETQ. Trimming cost V 2 bases and J 2 bases, with 16 bases left between them. Study results and limitations: T-cell counts and diversity were attributed mostly to newly produced T cells one year after transplant. Recipient T cells and thymic progenitors that survived were the source of the high TCRbeta diversity seen at day 60 in some patients. Expanded clones from the graft, numbering several hundred, reportedly supplied alpha-beta T cells about two months after transplant.

Preparation of the TCRbeta library was carried out with unique molecular identifiers. TCRdb re-called the PCR reads through MiXCR, storing one row per CDR3 protein. Of over 45,000 distinct CDR3 sequences listed, around 9% are singletons. The sequence was collected from a male patient between 2 and 10 years old who had a stem cell transplant for chronic granulomatous disease, so the T cells may come from the graft donor. The V call is TRBV5-1, the J call TRBJ2-5; the D gene is possibly TRBD2 (6 bases). The material was PBMCs, mostly from graft donor cells, obtained 60 days after TCRalphabeta/CD19-depleted stem cell transplant. For the CDR3, the DNA is TGCGCCAGCAGCTTCAGGGCGGCGGGGCATCAAGAGACCCAGTACTTC. This gives the protein CASSFRAAGHQETQYF.